This T cell receptor (beta chain) comes out of a study of blood T cell repertoires in COVID-19. Across the study: Material from acute and convalescent COVID-19 was sourced from the United States, Italy and Spain. Sources were T cells, B-cell-depleted T cells, or PBMCs; the material itself was cDNA or gDNA.

In the authors' methods: Estimation of nucleated cell counts relied on the amplification of reference gene primers. The protocol was immunoSEQ multiplex PCR, while the TCRdb copy is restricted to in-frame clones and leaves out a portion. The DNA was the basis for D and trimming; V, J and clone size are from that table. The repertoire has some 150,000 clones, about four fifths of them found once; the top ten carry about 0.58%. The CDR3 is made up of 14 amino acids. Per germline, CDR1 LGHNA and CDR2 YSLEER. The V gene end was trimmed by 5 bases and the J gene end by 6 bases; junction bases not matched to a gene: 7.

The specimen sequenced was peripheral blood. The chain links TRBV4-3 to TRBJ2-1, with 7 nucleotides matching TRBD1. The sequence was obtained from a man in his sixties with acute or convalescent COVID-19. This chain's CDR3 is CASSKTGTLNEQFF. As DNA, the CDR3 is TGCGCCAGCAGCAAGACAGGGACCCTCAATGAGCAGTTCTTC.